This entry describes one T cell receptor beta chain. Its antigen is unknown. The sample originates from a study of cytomegalovirus exposure and HLA in healthy donors. In the PCR, 60 Vbeta and 13 Jbeta primers were used. Sequenced by immunoSEQ multiplex PCR; TCRdb stores in-frame clones only, minus some. Here the sample spans approximately 190,000 clones, about 81% being singletons. Trimming cost V 6 bases and J 3 bases; bases outside gene matches: 7. This CDR3 spans 13 amino acids. Germline lookup yields CDR1 GTSNPN and CDR2 SVGIG (reference sequence). Study-wide findings and caveats: Exclusion applied to some V segments, including TRBV6-2 and TRBV6-3, as they were indistinguishable. The study recorded 150 to 200 TCR beta chains that were cytomegalovirus-associated.

The receptor was derived from a young woman in good health and CMV-seropositive. The chain combines TRBV30 with TRBJ1-1; TRBD1 agrees at 7 bases. Source material: PBMCs. The CDR3 DNA reads as TGTGCCTGCCAACAGGGGATATACACTGAAGCTTTCTTT. This sequence encodes CACQQGIYTEAFF.